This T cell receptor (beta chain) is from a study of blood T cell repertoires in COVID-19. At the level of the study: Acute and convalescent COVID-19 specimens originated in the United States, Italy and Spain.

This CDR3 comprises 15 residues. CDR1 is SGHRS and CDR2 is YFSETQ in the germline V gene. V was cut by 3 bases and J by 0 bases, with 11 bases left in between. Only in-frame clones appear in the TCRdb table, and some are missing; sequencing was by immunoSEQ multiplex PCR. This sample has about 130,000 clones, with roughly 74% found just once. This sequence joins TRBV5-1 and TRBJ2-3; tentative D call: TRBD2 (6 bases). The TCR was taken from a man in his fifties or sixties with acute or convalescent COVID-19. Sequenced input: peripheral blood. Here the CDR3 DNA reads TGCGCCAGCAGCTCGGAGGGTGTTAGCACAGATACGCAGTATTTT. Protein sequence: CASSSEGVSTDTQYF. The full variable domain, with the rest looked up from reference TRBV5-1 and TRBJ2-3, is KAGVTQTPRYLIKTRGQQVTLSCSPISGHRSVSWYQQTPGQGLQFLFEYFSETQRNKGNFPGRFSGRQFSNSRSEMNVSTLELGDSALYLCASSSEGVSTDTQYFGPGTRLTVL.